This paragraph reports one T cell receptor beta chain. Its antigen is unknown. The source of the sample is a study of vaccination and CD4 T cells after COVID-19. In the study overall: Overlapping spike peptides of SARS-CoV-2, HCoV-NL63, HCoV-OC43 and HCoV-229E were used, and cells were stimulated with them.

The sample's treatment: approximately nine-day PBMC culture with coronavirus spike peptide pools or control peptides (ViraFEST assay). Using peptide pools, antigen-specific T cells were expanded in ViraFEST before TCRs were sequenced. Researchers used the Oncomine TCR Beta short-read assay to sequence DNA from cultured CD4+ T cells. DNA came from CD4+ T cells after culture. TCRdb re-called the PCR reads with MiXCR, one entry per CDR3 protein. The sample has around 10,000 distinct CDR3 sequences, about 53% seen once. The germline gives CDR1 MNHEY, CDR2 SVGAGI. This CDR3 spans 14 amino acids. The V gene end was trimmed by 2 bases and the J gene end by 5 bases; junction bases not matched to a gene: 3.

The receptor comes from a human donor who had recovered from COVID-19. The rearrangement uses TRBV6-5 and TRBJ2-5; 9 nucleotides align to TRBD1. Sequencing was performed on CD4+ T cells from blood, cultured in vitro. CDR3 region: CASSYDRGRETQYF. The CDR3 DNA reads as TGTGCCAGCAGTTACGACAGGGGGAGGGAGACCCAGTACTTC.